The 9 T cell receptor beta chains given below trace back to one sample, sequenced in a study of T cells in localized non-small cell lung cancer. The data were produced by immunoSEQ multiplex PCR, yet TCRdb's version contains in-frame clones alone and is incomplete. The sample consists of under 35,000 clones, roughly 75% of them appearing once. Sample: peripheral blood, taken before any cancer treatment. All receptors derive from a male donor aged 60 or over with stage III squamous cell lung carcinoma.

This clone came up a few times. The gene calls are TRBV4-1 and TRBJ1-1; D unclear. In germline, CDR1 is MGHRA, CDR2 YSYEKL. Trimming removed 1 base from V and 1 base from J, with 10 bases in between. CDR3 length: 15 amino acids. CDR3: CASSQGSSQNTEAFF. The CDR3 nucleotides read TGCGCCAGCAGCCAAGGGTCCAGCCAGAACACTGAAGCTTTCTTT.

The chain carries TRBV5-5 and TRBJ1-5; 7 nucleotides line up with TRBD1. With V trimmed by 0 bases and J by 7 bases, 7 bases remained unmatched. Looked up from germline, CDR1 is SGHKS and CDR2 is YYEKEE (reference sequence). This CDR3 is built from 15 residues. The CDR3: CASSLATGKGQPQHF. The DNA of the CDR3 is TGTGCCAGCAGCTTGGCGACAGGGAAGGGCCAGCCCCAGCATTTT.

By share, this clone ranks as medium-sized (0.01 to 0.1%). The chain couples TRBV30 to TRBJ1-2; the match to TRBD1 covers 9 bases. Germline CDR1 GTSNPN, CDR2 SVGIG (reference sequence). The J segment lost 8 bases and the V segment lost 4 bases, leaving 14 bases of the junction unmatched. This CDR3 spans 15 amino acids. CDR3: CAWTRDRAHAGGYTF. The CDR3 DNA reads TGTGCCTGGACCCGGGACAGGGCCCACGCGGGAGGCTACACCTTC.

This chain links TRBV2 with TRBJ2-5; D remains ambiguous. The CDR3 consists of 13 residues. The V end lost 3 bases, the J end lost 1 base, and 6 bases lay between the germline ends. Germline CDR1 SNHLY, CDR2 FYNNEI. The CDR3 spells CASSDQVQETQYF. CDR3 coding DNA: TGTGCCAGCAGTGATCAGGTCCAAGAGACCCAGTACTTC.

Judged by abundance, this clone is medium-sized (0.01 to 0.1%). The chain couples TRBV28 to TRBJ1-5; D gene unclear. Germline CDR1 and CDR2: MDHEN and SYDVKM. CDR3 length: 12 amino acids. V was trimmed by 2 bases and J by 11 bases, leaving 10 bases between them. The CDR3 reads CASSLQFPAQHF. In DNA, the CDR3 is TGTGCCAGCAGTTTACAATTCCCGGCCCAGCATTTT.

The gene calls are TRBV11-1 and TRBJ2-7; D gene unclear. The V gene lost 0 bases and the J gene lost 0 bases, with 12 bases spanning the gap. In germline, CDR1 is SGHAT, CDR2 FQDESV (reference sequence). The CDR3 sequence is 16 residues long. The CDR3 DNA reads TGTGCCAGCAGCTTAGCTGGGGATCGTCCCTCCTACGAGCAGTACTTC. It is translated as CASSLAGDRPSYEQYF.

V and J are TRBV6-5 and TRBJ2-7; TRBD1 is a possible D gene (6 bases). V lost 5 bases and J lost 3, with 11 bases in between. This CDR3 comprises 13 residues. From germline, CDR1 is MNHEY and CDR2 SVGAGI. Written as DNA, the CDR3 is TGTGCCAGCAGTCGTGGACAGAACTACGAGCAGTACTTC. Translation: CASSRGQNYEQYF.

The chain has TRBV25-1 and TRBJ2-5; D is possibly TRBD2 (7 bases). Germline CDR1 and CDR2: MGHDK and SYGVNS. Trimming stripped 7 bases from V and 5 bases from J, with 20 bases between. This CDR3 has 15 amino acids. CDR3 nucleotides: TGTGCCAGCACCGCATTGGGGGGGCGCCGGGAGACCCAGTACTTC. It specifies CASTALGGRRETQYF.

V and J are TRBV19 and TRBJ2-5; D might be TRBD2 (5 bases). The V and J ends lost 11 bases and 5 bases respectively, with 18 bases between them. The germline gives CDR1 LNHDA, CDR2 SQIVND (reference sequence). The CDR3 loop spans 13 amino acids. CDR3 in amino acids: CAVARAVGETQYF. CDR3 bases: TGTGCCGTGGCGCGGGCCGTCGGGGAGACCCAGTACTTC.